This T cell receptor (beta chain) was recorded in a study of immune heterogeneity within non-small cell lung tumors. Study-wide context: Of the tumors, several were squamous cell, approximately nine non-squamous, and 1 not otherwise specified. Whole-study results and caveats: Between individual patients, the high-frequency T-cell receptor beta clonotypes largely differed.

Judged by abundance, this clonotype is medium-sized. Antigen specificity is unknown. Multiplex PCR amplified TCR beta CDR3 with 32 V and 13 J primers. TCRdb called the multiplex PCR reads again in MiXCR, with one record for every CDR3 protein. The data show 14,000 to 15,000 distinct CDR3 sequences, about 30% seen once. With 600 ng used per sample, the template was genomic DNA from bulk tumor. Several far-apart biopsies were taken per primary tumor during surgery. Newly diagnosed with untreated non-small cell lung cancer, the patients underwent curative surgery. This CDR3 has 17 residues. J gave up 3 bases and V 2 bases, and 5 bases lay outside the gene matches. Per the germline V gene, CDR1 is SGHVS and CDR2 is FQNEAQ.

The source material was lung tumor tissue. This TCR derives from a man between 40 and 49 years old with non-small cell lung cancer. The chain combines TRBV7-8 with TRBJ1-6; 9 bases line up with TRBD1. DNA for the CDR3: TGTGCCAGCAGCTTATCCGGGACAGGGAACTATAATTCACCCCTCCACTTT. It specifies CASSLSGTGNYNSPLHF.